These 17 T cell receptor beta chains were sequenced from one sample in a study of control samples from healthy donors and cancer patients. Method: immunoSEQ multiplex PCR; TCRdb's copy keeps in-frame clones and lacks some. The data contain around 150,000 clones, approximately 94% of them singletons. Sequencing was carried out using PBMCs. The receptors derive from a man aged 55 to 70 with colorectal cancer.

This chain uses TRBV19 with TRBJ1-5, with a possible D match to TRBD1 (5 bases). The germline V and J ends were trimmed by 4 bases and 4 bases, with 8 bases remaining between them. The length of the CDR3 is 13 residues. Germline V CDR1 and CDR2: LNHDA, SQIVND (reference sequence). The CDR3 here is CASSRGENQPQHF. CDR3 coding DNA: TGTGCCAGTAGTAGGGGGGAGAATCAGCCCCAGCATTTT.

The chain carries TRBV28 and TRBJ1-2; perhaps TRBD1 as D (5 bases). In germline, CDR1 is MDHEN, CDR2 SYDVKM. The CDR3 consists of 12 residues. V was cut by 5 bases and J by 7 bases, with 11 bases left in between. Here the CDR3 DNA reads TGTGCCAGCAGTCCCCAGGGAGGTGGCTACACCTTC. Protein product: CASSPQGGGYTF.

The chain uses TRBV29-1 and TRBJ2-3; 9 positions match TRBD2. V dropped 2 bases and J dropped 11; count of bases not matched to a gene: 14. This CDR3 spans 15 amino acids. Germline V gene lookup returns CDR1 SQVTM and CDR2 ANQGSEA. The CDR3 nucleotides are TGCAGCGTTGAACTCCTAGCGGGGTCCCCCGGGGGGCAGTATTTT. This translates into CSVELLAGSPGGQYF.

The V call is TRBV7-9, the J call TRBJ1-2; the D gene is possibly TRBD1 (6 bases). Germline V gene sequence: CDR1 SEHNR, CDR2 FQNEAQ (reference sequence). The CDR3 length is 12 residues. Trimming pared 2 bases from V and 6 bases from J, leaving 7 bases between. CDR3 DNA sequence: TGTGCCAGCAGCTTAAACAGGGATGGCTACACCTTC. Encoded protein: CASSLNRDGYTF.

The chain carries TRBV6-5 and TRBJ2-2; D remains unclear. From germline, CDR1 is MNHEY and CDR2 SVGAGI. CDR3 length: 16 residues. V lost 0 bases and J lost 4, with 12 bases in between. CDR3 region: CASSYSGLSGTGELFF. DNA for the CDR3: TGTGCCAGCAGTTACTCCGGGCTTTCGGGCACCGGGGAGCTGTTTTTT.

This chain uses TRBV5-1 with TRBJ2-2; D may be TRBD2 (7 bases). The CDR3 contains 15 residues. V was shortened by 3 bases and J by 6 bases, with 15 bases between the two germline ends. Germline CDR1 is SGHRS and CDR2 is YFSETQ. CDR3 DNA sequence: TGCGCCAGCAGCTCGCCTAGGGGGAGGGCCGGGGAGCTGTTTTTT. This gives the protein CASSSPRGRAGELFF.

V is TRBV7-2 and J is TRBJ2-1, with 8 bases identical to TRBD2. This CDR3 has 15 residues. Trimming cost V 4 bases and J 0 bases; bases outside gene matches: 2. Looked up from germline, CDR1 is SGHTA and CDR2 is FQGNSA. The CDR3 DNA reads TGTGCCAGCAGCTCGGGGGGGAGCTCCTACAATGAGCAGTTCTTC. This codes for CASSSGGSSYNEQFF.

The gene calls are TRBV7-8 and TRBJ1-1, with D possibly matching TRBD1 (5 bases). The CDR3 covers 15 residues. Trimming took off 0 bases at V and 4 bases at J, with 12 bases between the two ends. Germline assignment: CDR1 SGHVS and CDR2 FQNEAQ. The CDR3 protein is CASSLARVGGTEAFF. CDR3 coding DNA: TGTGCCAGCAGCTTAGCCAGGGTAGGTGGCACTGAAGCTTTCTTT.

This clone was counted once. The chain is built from TRBV4-1 and TRBJ2-7; D call uncertain. Germline CDR1 is MGHRA and CDR2 is YSYEKL. V gave up 0 bases and J gave up 1 base, with 13 bases separating them. This CDR3 spans 16 amino acids. The CDR3 coding sequence is TGCGCCAGCAGCCAAGATCCTACAGAAACGTCCTACGAGCAGTACTTC. It translates to CASSQDPTETSYEQYF.

This clone was recorded once. The V and J genes are TRBV24-1 and TRBJ2-3; 11 bases are a match to TRBD2. CDR3 size: 17 residues. Germline CDR1 and CDR2: KGHDR and SFDVKD. After removal of 4 bases from V and 0 bases from J, the junction contained 5 bases not matched to a gene. The CDR3 nucleotides are TGTGCCACCAGTGAGCCTAGCGGGGGGTTTAGCACAGATACGCAGTATTTT. Protein product: CATSEPSGGFSTDTQYF.

This chain uses TRBV6-1 with TRBJ2-3; a weak D match, TRBD2 (6 bases). Germline CDR1 and CDR2: MNHNS and SASEGT. The CDR3 spans 16 residues. The ends were cut back, 3 bases at V and 0 bases at J, with 13 bases in the middle. CDR3 sequence: CASSDFGGSSTDTQYF. CDR3 in DNA: TGTGCCAGCAGTGACTTTGGAGGGTCGAGCACAGATACGCAGTATTTT.

V usage is TRBV19 and J usage is TRBJ2-1; D remains unclear. Germline V gene data show CDR1 as LNHDA and CDR2 as SQIVND (reference sequence). This CDR3 spans 15 amino acids. V lost 5 bases, J lost 4 bases, and 15 bases lay in between. CDR3 loop: CASSAPPPGYNEQFF. The CDR3 region has the DNA TGTGCCAGTAGTGCACCCCCTCCCGGGTACAATGAGCAGTTCTTC.

This clone occurred a few times. The rearrangement joins TRBV4-3 to TRBJ1-6; a possible D gene is TRBD1 (6 bases). V gave up 0 bases and J gave up 7 bases, with 10 bases separating them. The CDR3 spans 15 residues. Germline CDR1 reads LGHNA; CDR2 reads YSLEER. CDR3 DNA: TGCGCCAGCAGCCAAGACAGGGGAGGGAATTCACCCCTCCACTTT. It translates to CASSQDRGGNSPLHF.

The CDR3 is CASSKKQGIGTEAFF. The CDR3 region has the DNA TGTGCCAGCAGCAAGAAACAGGGTATAGGCACTGAAGCTTTCTTT. This chain connects TRBV5-4 to TRBJ1-1; maybe TRBD1 (6 bases). Germline CDR1 reads SGHNT; CDR2 reads YYREEE (reference sequence). Deletions cut 4 bases from V and 4 bases from J, with 17 bases between. The CDR3 length is 15 residues.

This clone appeared a single time. The chain links TRBV19 to TRBJ1-1; D unclear. The CDR3 has 17 residues. V was trimmed by 7 bases and J by 3 bases, leaving 24 bases between them. Germline values: CDR1 LNHDA, CDR2 SQIVND (reference sequence). The CDR3 sequence: CASTHTGDVTPYTEAFF. CDR3 DNA sequence: TGTGCCAGTACCCACACTGGAGACGTCACTCCTTACACTGAAGCTTTCTTT.

A single count supports this clone. V gene TRBV12-3 or TRBV12-4 combines with J gene TRBJ1-2; TRBD1 matches 9 bases. Trimming cost V 5 bases and J 8 bases; bases outside gene matches: 6. The CDR3 contains 13 residues. In DNA, the CDR3 is TGTGCCAGCAGTCCGATTGGGACAGGGGGCTACACCTTC. This gives the protein CASSPIGTGGYTF.

The chain recombines TRBV6-6 with TRBJ1-2; 10 bases are shared with TRBD1. CDR1 is MNHNY and CDR2 is SVGAGI in the germline V gene (reference sequence). The CDR3 loop spans 14 amino acids. V lost 7 bases and J lost 5; bases outside the gene matches: 7. The CDR3 here is CASNAGTGAYGYTF. DNA for the CDR3: TGTGCCAGCAACGCCGGGACAGGGGCTTATGGCTACACCTTC.